What follows describes a single TCR beta chain. The table came from immunoSEQ multiplex PCR; TCRdb's copy has only in-frame clones and leaves some out. The profile shows about 20,000 clones, over 75% of them singletons. This sample is drawn from a study of T cells after posttransplantation cyclophosphamide. Methotrexate plus calcineurin inhibitor accompanied controls' myeloablative marrow transplants; sampling was 1 year later. The V and J ends lost 2 bases and 6 bases, in that order; junction bases with no gene match: 8. The CDR3 extends over 15 amino acids. Germline V gene data show CDR1 as SGHNT and CDR2 as YYREEE (reference sequence).

The sequenced sample was PBMCs, obtained around 390 days after allogeneic stem cell transplant with calcineurin inhibitor and methotrexate. V usage is TRBV5-4 and J usage is TRBJ1-3; 7 nucleotides align to TRBD1. This sequence originates from a female patient aged 30 to 45 who received an allogeneic stem cell transplant from an unrelated donor, was CMV-positive, and had acute and chronic GVHD. Some T cells may possibly be graft donor cells. The CDR3 DNA sequence: TGTGCCAGCAGCTTTCCGACAGGGCAGACAAACACCATATATTTT. Its protein product is CASSFPTGQTNTIYF.